This T cell receptor (beta chain) was retrieved from a study of blood T cell repertoires in COVID-19 (TCRdb year 2020). Concerning the study at large: Samples from collaborators originated in the United States, Italy and Spain and spanned both the acute and convalescent phases of COVID-19. The material from the prospective study consisted of cDNA or gDNA derived from T cells, B-cell-depleted T cells, or PBMCs. The dataset comprised deeply sampled blood TCRbeta repertoires from subjects exposed to, actively infected with, or recovered from COVID-19. The repertoires were released in a freely available public database meant as a resource for research on the immune response to SARS-CoV-2. Samples came from the ongoing ImmuneRACE study (first 160 participants) plus 1,254 subjects from 6 global collaborators. A de-identified subject ID, COVID-19 status, age in years and sex were almost always included in the sample metadata. HLA class I and class II types, where available, came from metadata supplied by the sample provider rather than from assay-based typing.

General study outcomes and caveats: Clinical and demographic metadata were provided uncurated, with the amount varying by source and participant.

Enrolling through a virtual design, the prospective study's participants ranged in age from roughly 18 to 90 years and lived across 20 to 30 United States geographic areas. Cohort assignment in the prospective study relied on participant-reported clinical history from a screening survey and a study questionnaire. Exposed participants had been in contact with someone with a PCR-confirmed or clinician-diagnosed COVID-19 case within 2 weeks of study entry. In the prospective study, mobile phlebotomists collected whole blood, serum and a nasopharyngeal or oropharyngeal swab from each participant. Prospective study participants could optionally give additional blood draws and questionnaires over an approximately 2-month period. Before DNA extraction, blood samples from the prospective study were shipped at room temperature or frozen. TCRbeta CDR3 regions were amplified from genomic DNA using the immunoSEQ Assay, a bias-controlled multiplex PCR. For the original study's pipeline: The number of nucleated cells in each sample was estimated by amplification of reference gene primers within the assay. To quantify the absolute abundance of each unique TCRbeta CDR3 rearrangement, sequence reads were collapsed and filtered. Productive Simpson clonality was computed per sample as the square root of Simpson's diversity index over productive rearrangements. Held by TCRdb, this immuneACCESS table contains in-frame sequences only and omits some clones. Under half of the omission traces to an unresolved V gene where checked; the cause of the rest is unknown. The V and J calls and clone size come from that table; D and trimming were worked out from the DNA. Here the sample has under 450,000 clones; approximately 90% occur a single time. The ten largest clones add up to just over 0.85% of the sample.

Trimming accounts for 10 bases at V and 7 bases at J, while the number of junction bases matched to no gene is 6. The CDR3 goes from the cysteine to the phenylalanine over 11 residues. The kept DNA is CDR3 alone, 33 bases in frame from the first base. In the germline V gene, CDR1 corresponds to SGHNT and CDR2 to YENEEA. As concerns this clone: Its antigen remains unidentified. No base-level quality is on record; no much larger clone is a single base apart.

This sequence was found in a woman aged 40-49 years who had been exposed to COVID-19. The rearrangement combines TRBV11-3 with TRBJ1-2, with 7 bases aligning to TRBD1. The sample taken for sequencing was PBMCs or T cells enriched from blood (not recorded which). CDR3 protein: CAIFEGAGYTF. The base sequence is TGTGCCATCTTTGAGGGGGCTGGCTACACCTTC.